This T cell receptor (beta chain) appears in the sequencing data of a study of cytomegalovirus exposure and HLA in healthy donors. Findings and caveats of the study: Serostatus for CMV was the only available immune exposure information. Later analysis showed TCR association rates varying by HLA locus, highest for DRB1 and lowest for HLA-C.

Despite likely unrecorded immune exposures, the donors were nominally healthy at the time of sampling. PCR used 60 Vbeta primers and 13 Jbeta primers. Sequenced by immunoSEQ multiplex PCR; TCRdb stores in-frame clones only, minus some. The sample lists around 150,000 clones; roughly 79% were seen once. The CDR3 is 14 amino acids. Germline CDR1 and CDR2: SQVTM and ANQGSEA. The ends lost 7 bases at V and 3 bases at J; junction bases unmatched: 7. To note about this clone: Its target is unknown.

The sample comprised PBMCs. The V call is TRBV29-1, the J call TRBJ2-7, with 12 bases matching TRBD2. The receptor was isolated from a male donor in good health and CMV-seronegative. The CDR3 spells CSASTSGGNYEQYF. Written as DNA, the CDR3 is TGCAGCGCATCGACTAGCGGGGGAAACTACGAGCAGTACTTC.